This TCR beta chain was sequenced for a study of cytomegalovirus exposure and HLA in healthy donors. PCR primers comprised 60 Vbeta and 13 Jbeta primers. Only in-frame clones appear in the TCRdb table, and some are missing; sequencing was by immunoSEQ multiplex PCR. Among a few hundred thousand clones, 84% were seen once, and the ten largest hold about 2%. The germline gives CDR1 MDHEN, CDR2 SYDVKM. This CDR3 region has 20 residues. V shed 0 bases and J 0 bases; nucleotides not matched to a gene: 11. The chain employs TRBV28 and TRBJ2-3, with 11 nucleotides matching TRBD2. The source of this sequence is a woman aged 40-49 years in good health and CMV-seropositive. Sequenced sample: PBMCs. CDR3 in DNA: TGTGCCAGCAGTTTATGGTCGGGACTAGCGGAAATCGCTAGCACAGATACGCAGTATTTT. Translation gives CASSLWSGLAEIASTDTQYF. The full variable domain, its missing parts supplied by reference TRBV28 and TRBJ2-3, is DVKVTQSSRYLVKRTGEKVFLECVQDMDHENMFWYRQDPGLGLRLIYFSYDVKMKEKGDIPEGYSVSREKKERFSLILESASTNQTSMYLCASSLWSGLAEIASTDTQYFGPGTRLTVL.